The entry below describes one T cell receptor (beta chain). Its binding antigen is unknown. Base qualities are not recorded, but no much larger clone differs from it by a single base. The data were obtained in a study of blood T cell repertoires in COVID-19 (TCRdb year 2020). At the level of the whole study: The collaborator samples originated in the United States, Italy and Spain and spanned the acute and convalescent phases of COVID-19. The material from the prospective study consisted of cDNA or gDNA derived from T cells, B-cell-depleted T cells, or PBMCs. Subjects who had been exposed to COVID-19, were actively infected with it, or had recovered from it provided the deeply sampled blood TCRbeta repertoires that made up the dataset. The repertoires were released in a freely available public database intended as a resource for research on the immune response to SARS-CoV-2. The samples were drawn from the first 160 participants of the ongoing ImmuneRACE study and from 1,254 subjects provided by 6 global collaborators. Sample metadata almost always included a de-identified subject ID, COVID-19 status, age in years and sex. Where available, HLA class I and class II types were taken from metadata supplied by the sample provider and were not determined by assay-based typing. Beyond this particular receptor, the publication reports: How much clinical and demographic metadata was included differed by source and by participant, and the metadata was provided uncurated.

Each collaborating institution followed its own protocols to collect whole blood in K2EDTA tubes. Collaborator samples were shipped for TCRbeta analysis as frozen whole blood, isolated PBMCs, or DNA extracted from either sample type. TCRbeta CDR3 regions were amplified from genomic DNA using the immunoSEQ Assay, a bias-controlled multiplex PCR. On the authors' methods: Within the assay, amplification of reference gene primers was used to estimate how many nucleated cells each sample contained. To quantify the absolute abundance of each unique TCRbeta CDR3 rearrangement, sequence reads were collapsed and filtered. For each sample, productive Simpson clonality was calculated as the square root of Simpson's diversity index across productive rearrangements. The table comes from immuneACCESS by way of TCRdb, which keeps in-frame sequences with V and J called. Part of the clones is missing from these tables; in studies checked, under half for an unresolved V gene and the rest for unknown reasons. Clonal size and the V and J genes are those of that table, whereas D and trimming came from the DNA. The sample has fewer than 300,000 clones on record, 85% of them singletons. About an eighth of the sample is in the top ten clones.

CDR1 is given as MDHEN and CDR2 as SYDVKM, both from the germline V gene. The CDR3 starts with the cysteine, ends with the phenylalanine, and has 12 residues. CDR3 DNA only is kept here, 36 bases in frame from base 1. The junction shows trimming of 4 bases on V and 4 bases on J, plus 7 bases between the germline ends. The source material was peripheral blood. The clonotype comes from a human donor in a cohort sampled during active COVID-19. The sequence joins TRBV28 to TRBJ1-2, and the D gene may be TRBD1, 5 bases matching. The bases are TGTGCCAGCAGTTCCGACAGCTATGGCTACACCTTC. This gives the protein CASSSDSYGYTF.